This T cell receptor beta chain came from a study of CD8+CD57+ T cells in acquired aplastic anemia. For the study at large: Yields of DNA that came from sorted CD4+ and CD8+ cells averaged about 3.4 ug.

CDR3 and TCR beta VDJ profiling relied on a genomic DNA template. TCRdb redid the calling of the reads with MiXCR, one entry per CDR3 protein. The table includes 350,000 to 450,000 distinct CDR3 sequences, under 80% detected once. A note on this clonotype: Its antigen is undetermined. The germline gene is not matched at one end of the junction; a read error may be the cause.

Findings and limits, study-wide: Overlapping CD8+ CDR3 repertoires of patients and controls contained roughly 27 shared sequences.

Germline V gene data show CDR1 as LNHNV and CDR2 as YYDKDF (reference sequence). The CDR3 sequence is 14 residues long. This TCR was sampled from a human donor in good health, serving as a control. This chain joins TRBV15 and TRBJ1-1, with 7 positions matching TRBD1. The sequenced sample consisted of sorted CD4+, CD8+, or CD8+CD57+ T cells (not recorded which) from PBMCs. CDR3 bases: TGTGCCACCAGCAACCGAACAGGGGAGTCTCCCCCTCACTTT. It encodes CATSNRTGESPPHF.